The rows below give T cell receptor beta chains drawn from one sample of a study of blood T cell repertoires in COVID-19. Using immunoSEQ multiplex PCR, the repertoire was profiled, and TCRdb retains in-frame clones only, with some absent. The data contain about 140,000 clones, over 60% of them singletons. Sequencing used peripheral blood. All receptors come from a woman older than 75 with active or convalescent COVID-19. Each CDR3 is given with its conserved first and last residue. A D gene is named only where the DNA matches it firmly. Clone sizes are given selectively: once, few, many, or a class where the clone is expanded.

size | J | D | V | DNA | CDR3
. | TRBJ2-3 | . | TRBV2 | TGTGCCAGCAGTGAGCGGTTTCAATTGGCGCAGTATTTT | CASSERFQLAQYF
many | TRBJ1-6 | . | TRBV4-2 | TGTGCCAGCAGCCAAGATCAGGCCATTAATTCACCCCTCCACTTT | CASSQDQAINSPLHF
. | TRBJ1-4 | TRBD1 | TRBV7-3 | TGTGCCAGCAGCTCACAGGGGGGCAGCAGTGAAAAACTGTTTTTT | CASSSQGGSSEKLFF
once | TRBJ1-4 | . | TRBV27 | TGTGCCAGCGGGGGGGAAAAACTGTTTTTT | CASGGEKLFF
few | TRBJ1-5 | TRBD1 | TRBV19 | TGTGCCAGCAAGGGACAGACTTCCAATCAGCCCCAGCATTTT | CASKGQTSNQPQHF
few | TRBJ1-1 | TRBD1 | TRBV5-1 | TGCGCCAGCAGCTTGGCGACAGGGAGGACTGAAGCTTTCTTT | CASSLATGRTEAFF
. | TRBJ2-1 | . | TRBV5-6 | TGTGCCAGCAGCGGGGAAGGGGGCTCCTACAATGAGCAGTTCTTC | CASSGEGGSYNEQFF
. | TRBJ1-2 | TRBD1 | TRBV7-9 | TGTGCCAGCAGTCCCGACAGGGTCATTGGCTACACCTTC | CASSPDRVIGYTF
once | TRBJ2-7 | . | TRBV12-3/TRBV12-4 | TGTGCCAGCAGTTTAGCGGAGGACTACGAGCAGTACTTC | CASSLAEDYEQYF
. | TRBJ1-2 | TRBD1 | TRBV18 | TGTGCCAGCTCACTCTCCGGGACAGACTATGGCTACACCTTC | CASSLSGTDYGYTF
. | TRBJ1-2 | . | TRBV27 | TGTGCCAGCAGTTTCTCCCGAGACAGCGGCTACACCTTC | CASSFSRDSGYTF
. | TRBJ1-3 | TRBD1 | TRBV28 | TGTGCCAGCAGCTGGGGTTGGGGGACAGGGGATAATAGAAACACCATATATTTT | CASSWGWGTGDNRNTIYF
. | TRBJ2-5 | TRBD2 | TRBV27 | TGTGCCAGCAGCCCTTTGGGGGGGGGAAAAGAGACCCAGTACTTC | CASSPLGGGKETQYF
many | TRBJ2-2 | TRBD2 | TRBV19 | TGTGCCAGTAGTATACCCCTAGCGGGAAAGAACACCGGGGAGCTGTTTTTT | CASSIPLAGKNTGELFF
. | TRBJ1-6 | TRBD1 | TRBV9 | TGTGCCAGCAGCAGACAGGGTAATTCACCCCTCCACTTT | CASSRQGNSPLHF
. | TRBJ1-5 | . | TRBV6-2/TRBV6-3 | TGTGCCAGCAGTTATCAGGGTTATCAGCCCCAGCATTTT | CASSYQGYQPQHF
. | TRBJ2-5 | . | TRBV30 | TGTGCCTGGAGGGGGGACTCCCGGGTCGGGACCCAGTACTTC | CAWRGDSRVGTQYF
few | TRBJ2-7 | . | TRBV2 | TGTGCCAGCAGTGGCCCCCCGGGTGGGAGTTCCTACGAGCAGTACTTC | CASSGPPGGSSYEQYF
. | TRBJ2-1 | TRBD2 | TRBV6-1 | TGTGCCAGCAGTGAAGGGCGCGTGGCTAGCGGGATCGCCTACAATGAGCAGTTCTTC | CASSEGRVASGIAYNEQFF
. | TRBJ1-1 | . | TRBV29-1 | TGCAGCGAGAGGGGACTTTCGAACACTGAAGCTTTCTTT | CSERGLSNTEAFF
few | TRBJ1-1 | TRBD1 | TRBV23-1 | TGCGCCAGCAGTCAATCGGAGGGGGCAACGACTGAAGCTTTCTTT | CASSQSEGATTEAFF
once | TRBJ2-3 | . | TRBV19 | TGTGCCAGTACTCAGGGAATGGCGCAGTATTTT | CASTQGMAQYF
. | TRBJ2-4 | TRBD1 | TRBV6-5 | TGTGCCAGCAGTCCCTTCGGGACAGGACAAAACATTCAGTACTTC | CASSPFGTGQNIQYF
few | TRBJ2-7 | . | TRBV2 | TGTGCCAGCAGACCGGTTCTGAGAACCTACGAGCAGTACTTC | CASRPVLRTYEQYF
. | TRBJ2-3 | . | TRBV10-2 | TGCGCCAGCAGTGAATGGGTAGGGGCCAGCACAGATACGCAGTATTTT | CASSEWVGASTDTQYF
. | TRBJ1-1 | . | TRBV7-3 | TGTGCCAGCAGCGACGCCGGGACACTAAACACTGAAGCTTTCTTT | CASSDAGTLNTEAFF
few | TRBJ2-7 | TRBD1 | TRBV7-9 | TGTGCCAGCAGCCCATTGGATGGACAGGGGGCGCGGGAGCAGTACTTC | CASSPLDGQGAREQYF